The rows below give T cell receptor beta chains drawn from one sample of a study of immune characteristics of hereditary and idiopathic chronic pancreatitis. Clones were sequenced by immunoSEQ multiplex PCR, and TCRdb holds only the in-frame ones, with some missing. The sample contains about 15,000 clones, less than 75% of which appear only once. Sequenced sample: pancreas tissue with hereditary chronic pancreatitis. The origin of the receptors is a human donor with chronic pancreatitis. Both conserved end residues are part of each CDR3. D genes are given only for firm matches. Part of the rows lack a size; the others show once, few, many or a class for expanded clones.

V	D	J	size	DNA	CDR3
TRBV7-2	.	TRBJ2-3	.	TGTGCCAGCAGCCCAGGGGCGAGCACAGATACGCAGTATTTT	CASSPGASTDTQYF
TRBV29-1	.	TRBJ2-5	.	TGCAGCGTTGATGCCCCAGTAACAGAGACCCAGTACTTC	CSVDAPVTETQYF
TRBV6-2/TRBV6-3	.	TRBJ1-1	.	TGTGCCAGCAGTCGCAACAGGGCAAGCGCTGAAGCTTTCTTT	CASSRNRASAEAFF
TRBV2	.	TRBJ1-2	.	TGTGCCAGCAGTGTACAACCTCTCTATGGCTACACCTTC	CASSVQPLYGYTF
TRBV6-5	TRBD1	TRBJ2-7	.	TGTGCCAGCAGAATAGCGACAGGGCCCTACGAGCAGTACTTC	CASRIATGPYEQYF
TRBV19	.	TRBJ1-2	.	TGTGCCAGTAGTATAAGTGCAGGCCTCTATGGCTACACCTTC	CASSISAGLYGYTF
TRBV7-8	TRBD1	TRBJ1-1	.	TGTGCCAGCAACCGGGACAGAAAGATCACTGAAGCTTTCTTT	CASNRDRKITEAFF
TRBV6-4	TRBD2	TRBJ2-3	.	TGTGCCAGCACCGATAGCGGGAGGGCGACAGATACGCAGTATTTT	CASTDSGRATDTQYF
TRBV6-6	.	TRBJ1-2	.	TGTGCCAGCAGTTATGTGGGCCTAAATCGTGGCTACACCTTC	CASSYVGLNRGYTF
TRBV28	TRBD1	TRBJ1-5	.	TGTGCCAGCAGTGAGTGGGACAGCGCTTACCAGCCCCAGCATTTT	CASSEWDSAYQPQHF
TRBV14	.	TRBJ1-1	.	TGTGCCAGCAGCGCCCAGGGAGGGGTCACTGAAGCTTTCTTT	CASSAQGGVTEAFF
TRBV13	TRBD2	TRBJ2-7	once	TGTGCCAGCAGCCGCCGGGGGGGAGGCTCCTACGAGCAGTACTTC	CASSRRGGGSYEQYF
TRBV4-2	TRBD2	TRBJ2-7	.	TGTGCCAGCAGCCAAGATAGCGGGGCGAGCTCCTACGAGCAGTACTTC	CASSQDSGASSYEQYF
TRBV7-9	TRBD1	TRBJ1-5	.	TGTGCCAGCAGCTCAGGGACAGGGCGAGGCAATCAGCCCCAGCATTTT	CASSSGTGRGNQPQHF
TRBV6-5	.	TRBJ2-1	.	TGTGCCAGCAGTTATGGGCCTCCGAGCTCCTACAATGAGCAGTTCTTC	CASSYGPPSSYNEQFF
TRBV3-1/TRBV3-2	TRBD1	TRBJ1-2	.	TGTGCCAGCAGCCAAGAAGGGACAGGGACTAACTATGGCTACACCTTC	CASSQEGTGTNYGYTF
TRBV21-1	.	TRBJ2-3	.	TGTGCCAGCAGCAAATGTTGGGGGACGGCTAGCACAGATACGCAGTATTTT	CASSKCWGTASTDTQYF
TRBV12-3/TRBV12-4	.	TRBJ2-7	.	TGTGCCAGCAGTTCACAGGGTTACGAGCAGTACTTC	CASSSQGYEQYF
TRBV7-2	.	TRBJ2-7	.	TGTGCCAGCAGTACCGGGCCTAAGCAGTACTTC	CASSTGPKQYF
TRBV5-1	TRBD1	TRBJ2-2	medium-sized	TGCGCCAGCAGCTCCGGGACAGGGGCCCTCCTCGGGGAGCTGTTTTTT	CASSSGTGALLGELFF
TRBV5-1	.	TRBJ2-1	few	TGCGCCAGCAGCTGGGCCCCGGGGCGCGAGCAGTTCTTC	CASSWAPGREQFF
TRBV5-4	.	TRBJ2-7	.	TGTGCCAGCAGCTTGGTCCCGGGACCCTACGAGCAGTACTTC	CASSLVPGPYEQYF
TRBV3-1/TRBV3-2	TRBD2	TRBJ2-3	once	TGTGCCAGCAGCCAAGAGCCCACCGGACTAGCGGCTTCCACAGATACGCAGTATTTT	CASSQEPTGLAASTDTQYF
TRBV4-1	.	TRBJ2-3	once	TGCGCCAGCAGCCAAGTCTTCAGTAGTAGTAGTGGAAGCACAGATACGCAGTATTTT	CASSQVFSSSSGSTDTQYF
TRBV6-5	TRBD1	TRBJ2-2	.	TGTGCCAGCATGGGACAGCCGAACACCGGGGAGCTGTTTTTT	CASMGQPNTGELFF
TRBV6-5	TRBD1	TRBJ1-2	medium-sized	TGTGCCAGCAGCGAGGGACAGGCACCCTATGGCTACACCTTC	CASSEGQAPYGYTF
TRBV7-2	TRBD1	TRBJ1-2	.	TGTGCCAGCAGACAACAGGGGGCCGATGGCTACACCTTC	CASRQQGADGYTF
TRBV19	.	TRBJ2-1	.	TGTGCCAGTAGTTTGTCAAGGGGATTCGAGCAGTTCTTC	CASSLSRGFEQFF
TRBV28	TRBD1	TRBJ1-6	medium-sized	TGTGCCAGCAGTTTATCGACGGGACAGCAAGCTTCACCCCTCCACTTT	CASSLSTGQQASPLHF
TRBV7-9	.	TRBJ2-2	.	TGTGCCAGCAGCTTAAGGGACACCGGGGAGCTGTTTTTT	CASSLRDTGELFF
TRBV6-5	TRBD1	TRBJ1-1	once	TGTGCCAGCAGTTCAGCAAGGACAGGTGTGAACACTGAAGCTTTCTTT	CASSSARTGVNTEAFF
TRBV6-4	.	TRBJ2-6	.	TGTGCCAGCAGTGAAGTAAGCGGCTCTGGGGCCAACGTCCTGACTTTC	CASSEVSGSGANVLTF
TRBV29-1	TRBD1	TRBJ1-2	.	TGCAGCGTCGGAGAACCCGGGACAGGGGGCGCCCGGGGCTACACCTTC	CSVGEPGTGGARGYTF
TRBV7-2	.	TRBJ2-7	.	TGTGCCAGCAGCTTAGCGCGGCAGAACGAGCAGTACTTC	CASSLARQNEQYF
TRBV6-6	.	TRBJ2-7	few	TGTGCCAGCACTAGTGACAGCTCCTACGAGCAGTACTTC	CASTSDSSYEQYF
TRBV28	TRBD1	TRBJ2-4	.	TGTGCCAGCAGTTCGTGGACAGGCAAAAACATTCAGTACTTC	CASSSWTGKNIQYF
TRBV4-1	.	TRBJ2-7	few	TGCGCCAGCAGCCAAGATCTCGGACAGTACTCCTACGAGCAGTACTTC	CASSQDLGQYSYEQYF
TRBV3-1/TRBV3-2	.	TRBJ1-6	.	TGTGCCAGCAGCCAAAGGGGGGTCGATAATTCACCCCTCCACTTT	CASSQRGVDNSPLHF
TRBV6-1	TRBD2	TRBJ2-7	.	TGTGCCAGCAGTGAACAAAAACTAGCGGGAGGGCCGAGGGAGCAGTACTTC	CASSEQKLAGGPREQYF
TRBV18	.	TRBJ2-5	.	TGTGCCAGCTCACTCACTATAACTGAGACCCAGTACTTC	CASSLTITETQYF